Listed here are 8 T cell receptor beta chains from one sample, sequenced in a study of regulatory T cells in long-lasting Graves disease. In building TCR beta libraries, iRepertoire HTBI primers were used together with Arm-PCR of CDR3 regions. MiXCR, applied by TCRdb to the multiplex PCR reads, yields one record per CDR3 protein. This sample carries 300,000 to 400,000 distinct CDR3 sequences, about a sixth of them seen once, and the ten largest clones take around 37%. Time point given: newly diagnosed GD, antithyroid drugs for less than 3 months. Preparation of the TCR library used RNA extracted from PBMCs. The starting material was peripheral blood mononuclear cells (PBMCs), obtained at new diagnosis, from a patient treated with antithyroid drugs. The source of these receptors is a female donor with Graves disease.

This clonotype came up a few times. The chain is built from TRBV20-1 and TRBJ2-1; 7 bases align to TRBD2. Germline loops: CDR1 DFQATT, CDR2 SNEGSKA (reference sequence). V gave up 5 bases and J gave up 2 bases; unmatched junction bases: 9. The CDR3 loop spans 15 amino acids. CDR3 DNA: TGCAGTGCTCAAGCGGGAAGTTCCCCCTACAATGAGCAGTTCTTC. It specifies CSAQAGSSPYNEQFF.

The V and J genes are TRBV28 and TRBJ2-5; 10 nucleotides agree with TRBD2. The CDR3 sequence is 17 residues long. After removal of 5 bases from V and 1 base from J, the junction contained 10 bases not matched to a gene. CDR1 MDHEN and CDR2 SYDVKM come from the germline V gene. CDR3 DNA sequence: TGTGCCAGCAGTCGAGACCCTAGCGGGAGTTCCCAAGAGACCCAGTACTTC. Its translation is CASSRDPSGSSQETQYF.

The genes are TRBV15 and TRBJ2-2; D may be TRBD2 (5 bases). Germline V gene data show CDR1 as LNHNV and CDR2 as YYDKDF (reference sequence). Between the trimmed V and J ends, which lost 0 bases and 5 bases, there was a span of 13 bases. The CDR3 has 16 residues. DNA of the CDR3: TGTGCCACCAGCAGAGAGGTTCCGGGAAGGACCGGGGAGCTGTTTTTT. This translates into CATSREVPGRTGELFF.

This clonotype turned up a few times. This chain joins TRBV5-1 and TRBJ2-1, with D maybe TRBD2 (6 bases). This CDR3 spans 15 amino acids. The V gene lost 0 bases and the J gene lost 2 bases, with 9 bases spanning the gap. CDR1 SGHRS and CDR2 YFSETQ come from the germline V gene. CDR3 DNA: TGCGCCAGCAGCTTGGAATCGGGGGCCTACAATGAGCAGTTCTTC. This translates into CASSLESGAYNEQFF.

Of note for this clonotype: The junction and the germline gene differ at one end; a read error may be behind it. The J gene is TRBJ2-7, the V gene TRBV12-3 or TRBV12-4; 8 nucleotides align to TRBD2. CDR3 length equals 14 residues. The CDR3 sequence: CASSLAIGTRGSSF. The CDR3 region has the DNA TGTGCCAGCAGTTTAGCTATCGGGACTAGGGGCAGTAGCTTC.

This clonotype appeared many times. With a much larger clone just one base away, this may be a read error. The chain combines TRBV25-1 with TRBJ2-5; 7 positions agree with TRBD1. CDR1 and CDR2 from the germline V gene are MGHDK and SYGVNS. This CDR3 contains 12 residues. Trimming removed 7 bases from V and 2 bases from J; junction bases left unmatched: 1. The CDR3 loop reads CASKGQQETQYF. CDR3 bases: TGTGCCAGCAAGGGACAGCAAGAGACCCAGTACTTC.

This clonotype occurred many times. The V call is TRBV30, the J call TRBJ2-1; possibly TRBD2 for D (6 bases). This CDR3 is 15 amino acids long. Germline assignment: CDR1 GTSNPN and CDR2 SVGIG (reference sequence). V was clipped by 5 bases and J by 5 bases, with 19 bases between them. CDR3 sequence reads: CAWGRPAGHNNEQFF. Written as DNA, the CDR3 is TGTGCCTGGGGGAGACCGGCGGGGCACAACAATGAGCAGTTCTTC.

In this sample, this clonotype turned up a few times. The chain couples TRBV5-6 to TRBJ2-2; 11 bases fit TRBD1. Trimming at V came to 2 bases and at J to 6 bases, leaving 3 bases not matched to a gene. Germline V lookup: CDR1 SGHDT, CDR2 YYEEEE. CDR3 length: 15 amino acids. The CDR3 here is CASSLTGQGAGELFF. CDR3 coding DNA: TGTGCCAGCAGCTTAACGGGACAGGGGGCCGGGGAGCTGTTTTTT.